The 13 T cell receptor beta chains below were found in one sample sequenced in a study of blood T cell repertoires in COVID-19. Generated by immunoSEQ multiplex PCR, the TCRdb table keeps only in-frame clones and is missing some. The repertoire holds fewer than 55,000 clones, with around nine tenths as singletons. The sequencing input was peripheral blood. These receptors originate from an older man with active or convalescent COVID-19.

Remarks on this clone: An end of the junction does not agree with germline; a read error may underlie this. The J gene is TRBJ2-5, the V gene TRBV18; TRBD1 aligns across 7 bases. The CDR3 extends over 12 amino acids. Germline-derived CDR1 and CDR2 are KGHSH and LQKENI. This chain's CDR3 is CASSPIRDRENF. DNA for the CDR3: TGTGCCAGCTCACCGATCCGAGACAGGGAGAACTTC.

For the CDR3, the DNA is TGTGCCAGCAGTTTATCTAGGGACAGGGCAACTGAAGCTTTCTTT. It specifies CASSLSRDRATEAFF. This chain uses TRBV27 with TRBJ1-1; 9 positions match TRBD1. This CDR3 region has 15 residues. J was trimmed by 5 bases and V by 0 bases; bases with no gene match: 4. Germline V gene data show CDR1 as MNHEY and CDR2 as SMNVEV (reference sequence).

The J gene is TRBJ1-6, the V gene TRBV21-1; the table's D call, TRBD1, has no DNA check behind it. TRBV21-1 is a pseudogene segment. The length of the CDR3 is 16 residues. Here the CDR3 DNA reads TGTGCCAGCAGCACAATACTTCAGGGATGTAATTCACCCCTCCACTTT. This translates into CASSTILQGCNSPLHF.

For the CDR3, the DNA is TGTGCCAGCAGCTTAAACGCAGGGGAGTATGGCTACACCTTC. It encodes CASSLNAGEYGYTF. The V and J genes are TRBV7-2 and TRBJ1-2; possible D gene TRBD1, 6 bases. Per the germline V gene, CDR1 is SGHTA and CDR2 is FQGNSA. Trimming took off 2 bases at V and 5 bases at J, with 12 bases between the two ends. This CDR3 contains 14 residues.

The chain's CDR3 is CASSIQGVGGYTF. The CDR3 region has the DNA TGTGCCAGCAGCATACAGGGGGTTGGTGGCTACACCTTC. The chain has TRBV6-5 and TRBJ1-2; 8 positions match TRBD1. V shed 6 bases, J shed 7 bases, and the junction held 7 bases outside the gene matches. CDR1 is MNHEY and CDR2 is SVGAGI in the germline V gene. The CDR3 length is 13 residues.

CDR3 loop: CASSSGGTGKTNSPLHF. CDR3 in DNA: TGTGCCAGCAGCTCCGGAGGGACAGGGAAGACGAATTCACCCCTCCACTTT. This chain uses TRBV7-2 with TRBJ1-6, with 9 bases fitting TRBD1. V shed 4 bases and J 7 bases; nucleotides not matched to a gene: 11. This CDR3 contains 17 residues. From germline, CDR1 is SGHTA and CDR2 FQGNSA.

The V call is TRBV5-4, the J call TRBJ2-1; 11 nucleotides align to TRBD2. Germline V lookup: CDR1 SGHNT, CDR2 YYREEE (reference sequence). CDR3 length: 16 residues. Germline trimming cut 4 bases from V and 9 bases from J; bases unmatched to any gene: 12. The CDR3 nucleotides are TGTGCCAGCAGCAGAGACATAGCGGGAGGGCCTAGTGAGCAGTTCTTC. Amino acids: CASSRDIAGGPSEQFF.

The chain has TRBV7-9 and TRBJ2-1, with D tentatively TRBD2 (6 bases). Trimming took off 2 bases at V and 8 bases at J, with 13 bases between the two ends. CDR3 length: 14 amino acids. Germline loops: CDR1 SEHNR, CDR2 FQNEAQ (reference sequence). The CDR3 loop reads CASSLKGRDYEQFF. CDR3 coding DNA: TGTGCCAGCAGCTTAAAAGGGCGGGACTATGAGCAGTTCTTC.

The V gene is TRBV7-2, the J gene TRBJ1-6; D not resolved. Per the germline V gene, CDR1 is SGHTA and CDR2 is FQGNSA. This CDR3 region has 16 residues. V dropped 2 bases and J dropped 7 bases, with 15 bases sitting between them. The CDR3 reads CASSLFLVKENSPLHF. DNA for the CDR3: TGTGCCAGCAGCTTATTCCTTGTCAAGGAGAATTCACCCCTCCACTTT. Full variable domain (missing parts from reference TRBV7-2 and TRBJ1-6): GAGVSQSPSNKVTEKGKDVELRCDPISGHTALYWYRQSLGQGLEFLIYFQGNSAPDKSGLPSDRFSAERTGGSVSTLTIQRTQQEDSAVYLCASSLFLVKENSPLHFGNGTRLTVT.

This chain links TRBV7-2 with TRBJ1-4, with 8 nucleotides matching TRBD1. V dropped 5 bases and J dropped 7; count of bases not matched to a gene: 15. The CDR3 is 17 residues long. Germline values: CDR1 SGHTA, CDR2 FQGNSA. This chain's CDR3 is CASSLNPPGGASEKLFF. CDR3 nucleotides: TGTGCCAGCAGCCTAAACCCCCCAGGGGGCGCGTCTGAAAAACTGTTTTTT.

The chain employs TRBV10-1 and TRBJ1-5, with 7 nucleotides matching TRBD1. From germline, CDR1 is WNHNN and CDR2 SYGVQD (reference sequence). V shed 6 bases and J 4 bases; nucleotides not matched to a gene: 3. CDR3 length equals 13 residues. CDR3 loop: CASRGDSNQPQHF. The DNA of the CDR3 is TGCGCCAGCAGGGGGGACAGTAATCAGCCCCAGCATTTT.

V gene TRBV28 combines with J gene TRBJ1-4; D gene uncertain. Germline loops: CDR1 MDHEN, CDR2 SYDVKM. The CDR3 runs 16 residues. V dropped 4 bases and J dropped 8 bases, with 20 bases sitting between them. The CDR3, as DNA: TGTGCCAGCAGTTCCACGCCACGCGGGATAGGCGAAAAACTGTTTTTT. This sequence encodes CASSSTPRGIGEKLFF.

This rearrangement joins TRBV28 to TRBJ2-7, with D possibly TRBD1 on 5 matching bases. Germline values: CDR1 MDHEN, CDR2 SYDVKM. V lost 6 bases, J lost 0 bases, and 12 bases lay in between. This CDR3 has 14 amino acids. CDR3 in amino acids: CASSSPRASYEQYF. The CDR3 DNA sequence: TGTGCCAGCAGCTCGCCCAGGGCCTCCTACGAGCAGTACTTC.